This TCR beta chain was profiled in a study of cytomegalovirus exposure and HLA in healthy donors. The PCR was carried out with 60 Vbeta primers and 13 Jbeta primers. Data came from immunoSEQ multiplex PCR; TCRdb stores just in-frame clones and leaves some out. Found here are fewer than 200,000 clones, 65% to 85% of them singletons; the top ten hold over 6%. The source of this sequence is a man aged 35-49 years in good health and CMV-seropositive. Sequenced: PBMCs.

The CDR3 protein is CASSQGINSPLHF. As DNA, the CDR3 is TGTGCCAGCAGCCAGGGGATAAATTCACCCCTCCACTTT. The chain joins TRBV6-5 to TRBJ1-6; a possible D gene is TRBD1 (6 bases). Trimming cost V 6 bases and J 7 bases, with 10 bases left between them. This CDR3 has 13 residues. CDR1 MNHEY and CDR2 SVGAGI come from the germline V gene.